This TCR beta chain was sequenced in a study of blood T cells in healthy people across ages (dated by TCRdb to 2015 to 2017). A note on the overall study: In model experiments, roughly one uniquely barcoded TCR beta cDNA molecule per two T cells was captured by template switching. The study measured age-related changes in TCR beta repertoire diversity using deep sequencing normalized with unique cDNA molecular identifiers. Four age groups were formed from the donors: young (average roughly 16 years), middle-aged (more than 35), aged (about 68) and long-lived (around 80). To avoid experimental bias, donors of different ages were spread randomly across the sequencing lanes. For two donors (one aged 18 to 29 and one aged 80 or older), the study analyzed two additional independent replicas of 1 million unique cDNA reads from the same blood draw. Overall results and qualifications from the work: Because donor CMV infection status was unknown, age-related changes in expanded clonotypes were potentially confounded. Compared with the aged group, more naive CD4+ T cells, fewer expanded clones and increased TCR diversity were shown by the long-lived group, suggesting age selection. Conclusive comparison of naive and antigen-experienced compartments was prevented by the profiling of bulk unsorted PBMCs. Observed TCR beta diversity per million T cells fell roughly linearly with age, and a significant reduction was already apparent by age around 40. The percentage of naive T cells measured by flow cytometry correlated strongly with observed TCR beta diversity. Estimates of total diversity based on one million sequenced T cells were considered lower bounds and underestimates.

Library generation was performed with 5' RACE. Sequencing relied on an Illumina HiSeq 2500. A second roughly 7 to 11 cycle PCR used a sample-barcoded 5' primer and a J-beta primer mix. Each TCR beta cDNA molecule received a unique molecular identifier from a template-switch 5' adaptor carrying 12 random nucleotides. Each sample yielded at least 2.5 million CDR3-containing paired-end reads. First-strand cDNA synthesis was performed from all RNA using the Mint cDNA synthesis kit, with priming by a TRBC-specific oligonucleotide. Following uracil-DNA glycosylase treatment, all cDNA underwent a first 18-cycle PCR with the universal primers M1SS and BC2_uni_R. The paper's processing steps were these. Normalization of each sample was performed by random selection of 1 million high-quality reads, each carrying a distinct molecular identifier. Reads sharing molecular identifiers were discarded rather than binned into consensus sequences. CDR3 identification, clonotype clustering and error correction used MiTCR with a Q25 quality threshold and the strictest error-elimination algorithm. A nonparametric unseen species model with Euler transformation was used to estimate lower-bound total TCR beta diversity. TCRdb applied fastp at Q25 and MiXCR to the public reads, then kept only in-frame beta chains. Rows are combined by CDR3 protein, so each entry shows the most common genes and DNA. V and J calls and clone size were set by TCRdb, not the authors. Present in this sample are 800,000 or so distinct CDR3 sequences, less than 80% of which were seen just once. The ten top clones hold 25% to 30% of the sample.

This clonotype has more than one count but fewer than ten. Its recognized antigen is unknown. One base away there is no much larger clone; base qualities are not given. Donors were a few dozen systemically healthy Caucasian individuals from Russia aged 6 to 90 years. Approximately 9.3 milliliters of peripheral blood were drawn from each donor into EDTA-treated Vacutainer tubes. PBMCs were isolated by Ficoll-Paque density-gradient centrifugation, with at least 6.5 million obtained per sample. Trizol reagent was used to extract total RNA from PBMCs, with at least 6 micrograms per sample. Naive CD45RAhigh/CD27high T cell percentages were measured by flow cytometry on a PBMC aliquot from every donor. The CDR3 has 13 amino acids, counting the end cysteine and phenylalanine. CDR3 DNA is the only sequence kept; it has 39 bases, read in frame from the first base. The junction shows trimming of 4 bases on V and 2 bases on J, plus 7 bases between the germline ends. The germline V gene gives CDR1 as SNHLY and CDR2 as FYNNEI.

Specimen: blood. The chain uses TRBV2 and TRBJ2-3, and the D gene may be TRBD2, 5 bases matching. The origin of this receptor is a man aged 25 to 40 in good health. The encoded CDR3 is CASSGTYTDTQYF. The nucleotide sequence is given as TGTGCCAGCAGTGGGACTTACACAGATACGCAGTATTTT.